This record covers a single T cell receptor (beta chain). This sample was taken from a study of cytomegalovirus exposure and HLA in healthy donors. CDR3 size: 14 residues. Per the germline V gene, CDR1 is SGHNT and CDR2 is YYREEE (reference sequence). V was shortened by 1 base and J by 7 bases, with 14 bases between the two germline ends. With 60 Vbeta and 13 Jbeta primers, the PCR was carried out. The repertoire was sequenced with immunoSEQ multiplex PCR; TCRdb's copy has only in-frame clones and lacks some. The sample lists over 150,000 clones, around 80% occurring once. The sequenced sample consisted of PBMCs. The clonotype originates from a male donor in good health and CMV-seronegative. V gene TRBV5-4 combines with J gene TRBJ1-2; unclear D gene. Here the CDR3 reads CASSLKILRSGYTF. The CDR3 DNA follows: TGTGCCAGCAGCTTGAAAATACTACGCAGTGGCTACACCTTC.